This T cell receptor beta chain was sequenced for a study of T cell changes during pregnancy in multiple sclerosis. The assay was immunoSEQ multiplex PCR, and TCRdb's table has in-frame clones only and misses some. In the table there are some 30,000 clones, 80% to 90% of which are singletons. The sequence came from a female donor with multiple sclerosis, enrolled in a pregnancy study. The source material was CD8+ T cells from peripheral blood mononuclear cells, sampled in the third trimester of pregnancy.

In DNA, the CDR3 is TGTGCCTGGAGTCCTTCACCGGGACTTAACACTGAAGCTTTCTTT. The encoded protein is CAWSPSPGLNTEAFF. This rearrangement joins TRBV30 to TRBJ1-1, with a weak D call TRBD1 (5 bases). The CDR3 loop spans 15 amino acids. The germline gives CDR1 GTSNPN, CDR2 SVGIG (reference sequence). Deletions cut 2 bases from V and 2 bases from J, with 15 bases between.